The 5 T cell receptor beta chains in this list originate from one sample, sequenced in a study of shared clonotypes between healthy human individuals. In the naive CD8 group, cells lacked CD45RO and were positively selected for CCR7, so terminally differentiated effector memory CD45RA+ cells were left out. Assay used: immunoSEQ multiplex PCR; TCRdb lists only in-frame clones, some missing. Of some 2.1 million clones detected, just under 95% appear once; the ten largest clones hold roughly 1.1%. The sample comprised naive CD8+ T cells sorted from blood. Receptor source: a man aged 18 to 30 in good health.

This clone was seen just once. The V gene is TRBV5-4, the J gene TRBJ2-7; no clear D gene. CDR3 size: 14 residues. Trimming removed 0 bases at V and 5 bases at J, with 12 bases between. CDR1 is SGHNT, CDR2 YYREEE, per germline (reference sequence). CDR3 loop: CASSLGNGPDEQYF. In nucleotides, the CDR3 is TGTGCCAGCAGCTTGGGTAATGGGCCCGACGAGCAGTACTTC.

This sequence joins TRBV21-1 and TRBJ2-6; the table's D call, TRBD2, has no DNA check behind it. TRBV21-1 is shown as a pseudogene. This CDR3 has 19 residues. In DNA form, the CDR3 reads TGTGCCAGCAGCAAAGCGGAACTAGCGGGATGGGCTGGGGCCAACGTCCTGACTTTC. Its translation: CASSKAELAGWAGANVLTF.

This chain joins TRBV9 and TRBJ2-5; D possibly corresponds to TRBD2 (6 bases). The CDR3 spans 13 residues. Per germline, CDR1 SGDLS and CDR2 YYNGEE. V was clipped by 4 bases and J by 3 bases, with 10 bases between them. CDR3 DNA: TGTGCCAGCAGCCCAAGGGAGGAAGAGACCCAGTACTTC. Encoded protein: CASSPREEETQYF. Looking up the rest from reference TRBV9 and TRBJ2-5 gives the full variable domain: DSGVTQTPKHLITATGQRVTLRCSPRSGDLSVYWYQQSLDQGLQFLIQYYNGEERAKGNILERFSAQQFPDLHSELNLSSLELGDSALYFCASSPREEETQYFGPGTRLLVL.

The CDR3 is CASSFGLGEKLFF. DNA of the CDR3: TGTGCCAGCAGCTTCGGACTGGGGGAAAAACTGTTTTTT. V and J are TRBV7-2 and TRBJ1-4; no clear D gene. The germline gives CDR1 SGHTA, CDR2 FQGNSA. The V and J ends lost 3 bases and 8 bases respectively, with 10 bases between them. The CDR3 is made up of 13 amino acids.

This clone has just one count. Here the CDR3 reads CASSLGAPGTEAFF. In nucleotides, the CDR3 is TGTGCCAGCAGCTTAGGTGCCCCGGGCACTGAAGCTTTCTTT. This chain links TRBV7-9 with TRBJ1-1; D unclear. The length of the CDR3 is 14 residues. Per the germline V gene, CDR1 is SEHNR and CDR2 is FQNEAQ (reference sequence). Trimming shortened V by 1 base and J by 4 bases, and 10 bases separated the two germline ends.